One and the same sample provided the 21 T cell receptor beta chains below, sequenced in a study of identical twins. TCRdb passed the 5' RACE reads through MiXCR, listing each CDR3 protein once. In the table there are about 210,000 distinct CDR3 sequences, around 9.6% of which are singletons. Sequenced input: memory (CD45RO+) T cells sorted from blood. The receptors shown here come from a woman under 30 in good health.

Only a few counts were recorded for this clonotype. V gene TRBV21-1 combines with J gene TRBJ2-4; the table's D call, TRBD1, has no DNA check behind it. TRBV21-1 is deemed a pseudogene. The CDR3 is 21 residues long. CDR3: CASSKGEGTPKFKTRGGVQYF. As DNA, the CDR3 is TGTGCCAGCAGCAAAGGGGAAGGCACCCCCAAATTCAAGACCAGGGGTGGGGTTCAGTACTTC.

The CDR3 protein is CASSVLPRTASYNEQFF. CDR3 bases: TGTGCCAGCAGCGTCCTGCCGAGGACAGCATCCTACAATGAGCAGTTCTTC. The genes are TRBV9 and TRBJ2-1; a possible D gene is TRBD1 (6 bases). Germline V gene sequence: CDR1 SGDLS, CDR2 YYNGEE. V shed 2 bases and J shed 1 base, with 16 bases lying between them. This CDR3 has 17 residues.

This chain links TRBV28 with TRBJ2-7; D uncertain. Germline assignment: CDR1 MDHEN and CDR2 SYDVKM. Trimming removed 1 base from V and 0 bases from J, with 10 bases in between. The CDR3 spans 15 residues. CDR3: CASSLYQASSYEQYF. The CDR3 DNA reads TGTGCCAGCAGTTTATATCAGGCATCCTCCTACGAGCAGTACTTC.

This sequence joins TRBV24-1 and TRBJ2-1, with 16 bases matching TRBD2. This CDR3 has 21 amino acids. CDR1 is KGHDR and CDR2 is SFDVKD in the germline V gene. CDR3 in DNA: TGTGGGGCCAGTGATTCATCGGGACTAGCGGGGGGGGGCAAATCCTACAATGAGCAGTTCTTC. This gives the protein CGASDSSGLAGGGKSYNEQFF.

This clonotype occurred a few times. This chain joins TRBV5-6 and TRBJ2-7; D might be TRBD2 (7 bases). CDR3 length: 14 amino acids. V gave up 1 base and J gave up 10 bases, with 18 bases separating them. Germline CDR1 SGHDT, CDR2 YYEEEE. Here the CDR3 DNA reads TGTGCCAGCAGCTTGTCGGGGGGACAATTGTATCAGTACTTC. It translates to CASSLSGGQLYQYF.

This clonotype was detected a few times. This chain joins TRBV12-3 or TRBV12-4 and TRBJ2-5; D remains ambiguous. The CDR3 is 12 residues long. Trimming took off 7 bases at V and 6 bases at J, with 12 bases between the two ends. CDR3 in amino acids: CASTWGEKTQYF. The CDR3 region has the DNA TGTGCCAGCACCTGGGGTGAGAAGACCCAGTACTTC.

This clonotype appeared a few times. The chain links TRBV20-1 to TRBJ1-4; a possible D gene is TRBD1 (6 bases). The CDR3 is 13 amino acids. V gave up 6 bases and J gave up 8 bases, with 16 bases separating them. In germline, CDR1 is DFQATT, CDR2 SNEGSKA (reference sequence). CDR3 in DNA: TGCAGTGCCGAAACAGGGTCGGGGGAAAAACTGTTTTTT. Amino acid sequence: CSAETGSGEKLFF.

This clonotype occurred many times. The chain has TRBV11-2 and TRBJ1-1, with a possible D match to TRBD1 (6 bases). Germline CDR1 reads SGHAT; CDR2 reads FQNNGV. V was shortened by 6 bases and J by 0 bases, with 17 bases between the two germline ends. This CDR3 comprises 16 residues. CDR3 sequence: CASRGGQTHLNTEAFF. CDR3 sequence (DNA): TGTGCCAGCAGGGGAGGACAGACCCACCTGAACACTGAAGCTTTCTTT.

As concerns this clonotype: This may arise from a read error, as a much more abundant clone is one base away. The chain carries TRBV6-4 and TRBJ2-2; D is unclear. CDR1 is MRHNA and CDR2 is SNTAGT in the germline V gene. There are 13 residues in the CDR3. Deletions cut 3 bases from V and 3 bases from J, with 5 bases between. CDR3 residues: CASSEDDTGELFF. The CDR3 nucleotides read TGTGCCAGCAGTGAAGACGACACCGGGGAGCTGTTTTTT.

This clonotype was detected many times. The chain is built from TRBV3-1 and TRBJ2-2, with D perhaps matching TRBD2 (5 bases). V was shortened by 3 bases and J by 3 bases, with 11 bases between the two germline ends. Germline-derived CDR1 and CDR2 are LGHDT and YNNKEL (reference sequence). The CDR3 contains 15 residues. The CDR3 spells CASSHWGAHTGELFF. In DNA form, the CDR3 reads TGTGCCAGCAGCCATTGGGGAGCACACACCGGGGAGCTGTTTTTT.

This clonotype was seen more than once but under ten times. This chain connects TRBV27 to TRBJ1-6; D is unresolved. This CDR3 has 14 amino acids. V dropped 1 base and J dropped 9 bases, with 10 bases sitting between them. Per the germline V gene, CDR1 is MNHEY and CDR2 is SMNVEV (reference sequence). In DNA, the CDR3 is TGTGCCAGCAGTTTATTAAGGGAGAGTTCACCCCTCCACTTT. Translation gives CASSLLRESSPLHF.

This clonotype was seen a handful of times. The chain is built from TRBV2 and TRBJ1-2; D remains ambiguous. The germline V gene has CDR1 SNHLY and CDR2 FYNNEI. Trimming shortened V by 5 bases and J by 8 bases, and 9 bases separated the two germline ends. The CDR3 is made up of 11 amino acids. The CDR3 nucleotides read TGTGCCAGCAGTTGGAGTTGGGGCTACACCTTC. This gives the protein CASSWSWGYTF.

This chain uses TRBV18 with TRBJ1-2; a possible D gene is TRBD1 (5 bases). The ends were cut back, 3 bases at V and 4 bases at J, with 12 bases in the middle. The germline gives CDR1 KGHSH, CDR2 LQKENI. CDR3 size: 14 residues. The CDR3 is CASSPSRDVYGYTF. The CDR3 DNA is TGTGCCAGCTCACCGTCCAGGGACGTCTATGGCTACACCTTC.

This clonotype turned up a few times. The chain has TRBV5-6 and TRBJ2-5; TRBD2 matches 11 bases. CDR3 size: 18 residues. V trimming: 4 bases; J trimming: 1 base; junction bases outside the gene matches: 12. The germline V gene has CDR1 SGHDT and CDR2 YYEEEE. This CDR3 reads CASSLISLAGGPQETQYF. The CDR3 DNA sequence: TGTGCCAGCAGCCTAATCTCTCTAGCGGGGGGACCCCAAGAGACCCAGTACTTC.

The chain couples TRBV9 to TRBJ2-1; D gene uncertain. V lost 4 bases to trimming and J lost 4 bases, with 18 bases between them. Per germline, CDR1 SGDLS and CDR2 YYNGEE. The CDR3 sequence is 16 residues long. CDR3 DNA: TGTGCCAGCAGCCCAACCAAGCTCGGGCCTTACAATGAGCAGTTCTTC. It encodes CASSPTKLGPYNEQFF.

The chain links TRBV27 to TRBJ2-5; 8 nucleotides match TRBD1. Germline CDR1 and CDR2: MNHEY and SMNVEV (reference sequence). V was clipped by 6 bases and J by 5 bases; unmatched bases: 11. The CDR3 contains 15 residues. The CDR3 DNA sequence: TGTGCCAGCAGCCGTGAGGGACAGGCGAGGGAGACCCAGTACTTC. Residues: CASSREGQARETQYF.

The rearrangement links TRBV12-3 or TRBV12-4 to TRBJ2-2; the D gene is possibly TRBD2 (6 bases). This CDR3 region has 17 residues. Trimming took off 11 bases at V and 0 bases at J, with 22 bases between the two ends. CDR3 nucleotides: TGTGCCTTCAAGCCAACGACCGGGGGAGCGAACACCGGGGAGCTGTTTTTT. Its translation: CAFKPTTGGANTGELFF.

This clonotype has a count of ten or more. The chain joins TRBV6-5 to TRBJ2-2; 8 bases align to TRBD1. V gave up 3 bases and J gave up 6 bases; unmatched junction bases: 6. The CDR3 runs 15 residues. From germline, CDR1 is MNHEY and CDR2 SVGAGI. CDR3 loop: CASSYWDRSSGELFF. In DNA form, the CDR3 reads TGTGCCAGCAGTTATTGGGACAGGAGTTCCGGGGAGCTGTTTTTT.

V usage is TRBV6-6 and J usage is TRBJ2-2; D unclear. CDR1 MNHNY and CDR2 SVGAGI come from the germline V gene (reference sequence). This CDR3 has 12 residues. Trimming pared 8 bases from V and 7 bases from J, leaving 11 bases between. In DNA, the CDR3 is TGTGCCAGCTCCCCCGCTGGCGGGGAGCTGTTTTTT. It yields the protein CASSPAGGELFF.

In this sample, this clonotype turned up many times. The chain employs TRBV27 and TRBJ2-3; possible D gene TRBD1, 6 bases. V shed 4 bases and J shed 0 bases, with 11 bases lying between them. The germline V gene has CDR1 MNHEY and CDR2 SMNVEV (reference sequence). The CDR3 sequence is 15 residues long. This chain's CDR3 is CASSWKGVSTDTQYF. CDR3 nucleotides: TGTGCCAGCAGTTGGAAGGGGGTCAGCACAGATACGCAGTATTTT.

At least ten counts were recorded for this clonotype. DNA of the CDR3: TGCGCCAGCAGCTTGGTAGGGGGACATGGCTACACCTTC. This encodes CASSLVGGHGYTF. V and J are TRBV5-1 and TRBJ1-2, with D perhaps TRBD1 (6 bases). CDR3 size: 13 residues. In germline, CDR1 is SGHRS, CDR2 YFSETQ. Trimming left V 0 bases short and J 6 bases short, with 9 bases between.